Sequencing of this T cell receptor beta chain was carried out in a study of post-analysis software for immune sequencing data. Study-level information: Both relapsing-remitting and secondary progressive multiple sclerosis featured among the disease courses, as did progressive-relapsing multiple sclerosis. General study findings and limits: For normalized Chao1 diversity, multiple sclerosis patients scored significantly lower than controls did. Among about 5 TRBV segments more frequent in patients than controls were TRBV5-6, TRBV5-1 and TRBV20-1. Samples made in the same batch grouped tightly together by F measure.

On this clonotype itself: As yet, its antigen is unknown.

TCR beta cDNA libraries included unique molecular identifiers. The T cell input of 1 to 10 million gave a few hundred thousand cDNA molecules. Via MiXCR, TCRdb re-called the PCR reads, giving one row per CDR3 protein. The data contain hundreds of thousands of distinct CDR3 sequences, around 60% of them seen just once; the ten biggest clones take up about 11%. The CDR3 runs to 12 residues. The V end was cut by 0 bases, the J end by 8 bases, with 5 bases between. Germline V gene lookup returns CDR1 LNHNV and CDR2 YYDKDF (reference sequence). This receptor was identified in a girl aged 2 to 9 with multiple sclerosis. The chain uses TRBV15 and TRBJ2-1; D uncertain. What was sequenced was blood. The CDR3 region has the DNA TGTGCCACCAGCAGAGATGCCCATGAGCAGTTCTTC. Translated: CATSRDAHEQFF.